This T cell receptor beta chain was sequenced during a study of PD-1 blockade in mismatch repair-deficient tumors. PCR or immunohistochemistry showed mismatch repair deficiency in every enrolled patient. TCRs were sequenced from a few patients responding to pembrolizumab. Clones were sequenced by immunoSEQ multiplex PCR, and TCRdb holds only the in-frame ones, with some missing. The sample gives under 95,000 clones, around 80% of which show up once; around 5.5% is in the top ten. Germline CDR1 and CDR2: MNHEY and SVGAGI. The ends lost 5 bases at V and 0 bases at J; junction bases unmatched: 6. This CDR3 region has 15 residues.

The V gene is TRBV6-5, the J gene TRBJ1-1; 7 bases line up with TRBD1. The source material was peripheral blood, sampled 44 weeks after starting pembrolizumab. The sequence was obtained from an adult with mismatch repair-deficient cancer. Here the CDR3 reads CASSPRQGLNTEAFF. The CDR3 DNA is TGTGCCAGCAGTCCTCGACAGGGACTGAACACTGAAGCTTTCTTT.